What follows are 25 T cell receptor beta chains derived from one specimen sequenced in a study of blood T cells in healthy people across ages. Next came a second PCR, run for roughly 6 to 11 cycles, which used a sample-barcoded 5' primer along with a J-beta primer mix. Each CDR3 protein gets one entry after TCRdb re-called the 5' RACE reads with MiXCR. The sample contains 700,000 to 900,000 distinct CDR3 sequences, 25% to 30% of which appear only once. Separately, the same data were catalogued under a study of T cells of mothers and their children.

Sequenced sample: blood. These receptors all come from a boy aged 10-17 years in good health.

For this clonotype: At one end, the junction sequence differs from germline, possibly due to a read error. The chain employs TRBV7-2 and TRBJ2-1; 7 nucleotides align to TRBD2. Looked up from germline, CDR1 is SGHTA and CDR2 is FQGNSA. This CDR3 contains 14 residues. This CDR3 reads CACSPRTSSNEQFF. The CDR3 DNA reads as TGTGCCTGCAGCCCGCGGACTAGTTCCAATGAGCAGTTCTTC.

This chain joins TRBV12-3 or TRBV12-4 and TRBJ2-2; D unresolved. The CDR3 extends over 13 amino acids. The germline V and J ends were trimmed by 11 bases and 4 bases, with 14 bases remaining between them. The CDR3 bases are TGTGCCGTAGGCTGGAGCTCCACCGGGGAGCTGTTTTTT. Translation: CAVGWSSTGELFF.

V usage is TRBV6-1 and J usage is TRBJ1-6, with a possible D match to TRBD1 (5 bases). There are 15 residues in the CDR3. Trimming took 7 bases from V and 10 from J, leaving 20 bases between them. Germline loops: CDR1 MNHNS, CDR2 SASEGT. The CDR3 DNA follows: TGTGCCAGCACCACCCAGGGCAGGGCCGAATCACCCCTCCACTTT. It codes for CASTTQGRAESPLHF.

The CDR3 DNA is TGTGCCAGCAGCCCACAGGAAGATGAGCAGTTCTTC. This gives the protein CASSPQEDEQFF. The chain employs TRBV7-9 and TRBJ2-1; maybe TRBD1 (5 bases). Germline CDR1 and CDR2: SEHNR and FQNEAQ (reference sequence). The CDR3 has 12 amino acids. Trimming pared 5 bases from V and 8 bases from J, leaving 10 bases between.

This chain uses TRBV3-1 with TRBJ1-1, with TRBD1 as a possible D gene (5 bases). This CDR3 region has 13 residues. Trimming removed 1 base at V and 7 bases at J, with 10 bases between. Germline V gene data show CDR1 as LGHDT and CDR2 as YNNKEL (reference sequence). The CDR3 nucleotides are TGTGCCAGCAGCCAAGCGGGGGAGATTGAAGCTTTCTTT. It translates to CASSQAGEIEAFF.

This clonotype was counted only a few times. For the CDR3, the DNA is TGTGCCAGCAGTGTACCTTCCGGAGGCACTGAAGCTTTCTTT. Protein product: CASSVPSGGTEAFF. The genes are TRBV12-3 or TRBV12-4 and TRBJ1-1, with D unclear. This CDR3 contains 14 residues. The V end was cut by 5 bases, the J end by 4 bases, with 14 bases between.

V and J are TRBV9 and TRBJ1-3; D unclear. The CDR3 has 15 amino acids. V was cut by 0 bases and J by 0 bases, with 7 bases left in between. Germline CDR1 and CDR2: SGDLS and YYNGEE. The CDR3 DNA reads as TGTGCCAGCAGCGTAGAGGACTCCTCTGGAAACACCATATATTTT. Translation gives CASSVEDSSGNTIYF. Complete variable domain (other parts from reference TRBV9 and TRBJ1-3): DSGVTQTPKHLITATGQRVTLRCSPRSGDLSVYWYQQSLDQGLQFLIQYYNGEERAKGNILERFSAQQFPDLHSELNLSSLELGDSALYFCASSVEDSSGNTIYFGEGSWLTVV.

This clonotype appeared a few times. The chain employs TRBV9 and TRBJ1-2; TRBD1 agrees at 7 bases. Unmatched junction bases numbered 15, after V lost 4 bases and J lost 6 bases. The CDR3 length is 16 residues. The germline CDR1 and CDR2 sequences are SGDLS and YYNGEE. In nucleotides, the CDR3 is TGTGCCAGCAGCCCGAAGGACAGGCCAAGCAGCCATGGCTACACCTTC. It yields the protein CASSPKDRPSSHGYTF.

This clonotype was picked up a small number of times. The rearrangement uses TRBV13 and TRBJ2-1; D gene ambiguous. CDR3 length equals 18 residues. Trimming pared 0 bases from V and 0 bases from J, leaving 15 bases between. The germline V gene encodes CDR1 PRHDT and CDR2 FYEKMQ (reference sequence). DNA for the CDR3: TGTGCCAGCAGCTTAGGCCCCCCAGGCCCTAGCTCCTACAATGAGCAGTTCTTC. Encoded protein: CASSLGPPGPSSYNEQFF.

This clonotype occurred many times. The CDR3 DNA sequence: TGCGCCAGCAGCTTGGCCGTGGGGACCCAAGAGACCCAGTACTTC. Protein: CASSLAVGTQETQYF. The chain is built from TRBV5-1 and TRBJ2-5; the D gene could be TRBD1 or TRBD2 (5 bases each). The CDR3 is 15 residues long. Germline values: CDR1 SGHRS, CDR2 YFSETQ. Trimming shortened V by 0 bases and J by 1 base, and 10 bases separated the two germline ends.

This chain uses TRBV20-1 with TRBJ2-3; D possibly corresponds to TRBD1 (6 bases). CDR1 and CDR2 (germline): DFQATT, SNEGSKA (reference sequence). This CDR3 is built from 15 residues. The V end lost 6 bases, the J end lost 2 bases, and 18 bases lay between the germline ends. CDR3 amino acids: CSAADSRATTDTQYF. The CDR3 DNA reads as TGCAGTGCCGCGGACAGCCGGGCTACCACAGATACGCAGTATTTT.

This clonotype showed up just a few times. J is TRBJ2-5 and V is TRBV19; 8 bases agree with TRBD2. Judging by the DNA end, TRBJ2-1 fits better; the J call may be wrong. The CDR3 consists of 14 residues. Germline assignment: CDR1 LNHDA and CDR2 SQIVND (reference sequence). The CDR3 loop is CASTRGRTYNEQFF. The CDR3 DNA sequence: TGTGCCAGTACACGCGGGAGGACCTACAATGAGCAGTTCTTC.

This clonotype turned up a few times. The J gene is TRBJ2-6, the V gene TRBV10-3; D not certain. This CDR3 has 18 amino acids. Per the germline V gene, CDR1 is ENHRY and CDR2 is SYGVKD. V lost 0 bases and J lost 0, with 12 bases in between. The CDR3 DNA reads as TGTGCCATCAGTGAGTCGAAGCAGGACCACTCTGGGGCCAACGTCCTGACTTTC. Amino acids: CAISESKQDHSGANVLTF.

This chain uses TRBV3-1 with TRBJ2-7; D is possibly TRBD1 (5 bases). Germline values: CDR1 LGHDT, CDR2 YNNKEL (reference sequence). Trimming stripped 1 base from V and 3 bases from J, with 13 bases between. The CDR3 runs to 15 residues. The CDR3 DNA sequence: TGTGCCAGCAGCCAAGGGGCAGGGCCGGACTACGAGCAGTACTTC. Translation gives CASSQGAGPDYEQYF.

This chain links TRBV3-1 with TRBJ2-4, with a weak D call TRBD2 (5 bases). CDR1 and CDR2 from the germline V gene are LGHDT and YNNKEL (reference sequence). Trimming removed 1 base from V and 0 bases from J, with 10 bases in between. There are 16 residues in the CDR3. CDR3 in amino acids: CASSQASGLAKNIQYF. The CDR3 bases are TGTGCCAGCAGCCAAGCGAGCGGATTAGCCAAAAACATTCAGTACTTC. Full variable domain (missing parts from reference TRBV3-1 and TRBJ2-4): DTAVSQTPKYLVTQMGNDKSIKCEQNLGHDTMYWYKQDSKKFLKIMFSYNNKELIINETVPNRFSPKSPDKAHLNLHINSLELGDSAVYFCASSQASGLAKNIQYFGAGTRLSVL.

The chain carries TRBV18 and TRBJ1-2; D might be TRBD1 (5 bases). In germline, CDR1 is KGHSH, CDR2 LQKENI. This CDR3 contains 15 residues. V lost 3 bases to trimming and J lost 0 bases, with 11 bases between them. CDR3 nucleotide sequence: TGTGCCAGCTCACCCTCCGAGGGGCCTAACTATGGCTACACCTTC. It translates to CASSPSEGPNYGYTF.

This clonotype was detected once. The rearrangement links TRBV20-1 to TRBJ2-4; possible D gene TRBD2, 6 bases. This CDR3 spans 13 amino acids. Germline CDR1 DFQATT, CDR2 SNEGSKA (reference sequence). Trimming cost V 1 base and J 5 bases, with 9 bases left between them. The CDR3, as DNA: TGCAGTGCTAGAGGTGGGACTCAAAACATTCAGTACTTC. It translates to CSARGGTQNIQYF.

This chain links TRBV5-5 with TRBJ1-3, with D unresolved. Trimming took off 6 bases at V and 0 bases at J, with 16 bases between the two ends. The CDR3 has 16 residues. Germline CDR1 SGHKS, CDR2 YYEKEE (reference sequence). In nucleotides, the CDR3 is TGTGCCAGCATCCAGCTTGGGCCCCCCTCTGGAAACACCATATATTTT. It translates to CASIQLGPPSGNTIYF.

This clonotype came up a few times. The V call is TRBV2, the J call TRBJ2-4, with TRBD1 matching 8 bases. The germline gives CDR1 SNHLY, CDR2 FYNNEI. V shed 7 bases and J 3 bases; nucleotides not matched to a gene: 8. This CDR3 contains 15 residues. The CDR3 spells CASIRTGLDKNIQYF. The CDR3 DNA sequence: TGTGCCAGCATTCGGACAGGGCTCGACAAAAACATTCAGTACTTC.

This clonotype appeared a few times. This chain links TRBV7-3 with TRBJ2-1; TRBD2 agrees at 8 bases. Near its end, the DNA agrees better with TRBJ2-5, so the J call may be wrong. The V gene's germline CDR1 is SGHTA and CDR2 FQGTGA. CDR3 length: 15 amino acids. The DNA of the CDR3 is TGTGCCAGCAGCTTAACCGGGGGGGCCCGAGAGACCCAGTACTTC. Translated: CASSLTGGARETQYF.

The gene calls are TRBV3-1 and TRBJ2-3, with unresolved D. The CDR3 is made up of 15 amino acids. V lost 1 base to trimming and J lost 4 bases, with 12 bases between them. Looked up from germline, CDR1 is LGHDT and CDR2 is YNNKEL (reference sequence). The CDR3 DNA reads TGTGCCAGCAGCCAAGGAGTGTCCAGCGCAGATACGCAGTATTTT. Its translation is CASSQGVSSADTQYF.

This clonotype was detected a few times. This chain joins TRBV6-1 and TRBJ2-1; possible D gene TRBD2, 5 bases. Trimming left V 6 bases short and J 9 bases short, with 15 bases between. CDR1 MNHNS and CDR2 SASEGT come from the germline V gene. CDR3 size: 13 residues. The CDR3 DNA follows: TGTGCCAGCAGAGATACTAGGACGGGTGAGCAGTTCTTC. It is translated as CASRDTRTGEQFF.

This chain uses TRBV7-9 with TRBJ2-6, with 7 bases that match TRBD1. Unmatched junction bases numbered 4, after V lost 5 bases and J lost 3 bases. CDR3 length: 15 residues. The germline gives CDR1 SEHNR, CDR2 FQNEAQ (reference sequence). The CDR3 region has the DNA TGTGCCAGCAGCAAGGGGGCTAGTGGGGCCAACGTCCTGACTTTC. This sequence encodes CASSKGASGANVLTF.

In its sample, this clonotype was seen a few times. The chain links TRBV4-1 to TRBJ2-7; a weak D match, TRBD1 (5 bases). The V end lost 1 base, the J end lost 2 bases, and 12 bases lay between the germline ends. CDR3 length: 15 residues. The V gene's germline CDR1 is MGHRA and CDR2 YSYEKL. CDR3 in amino acids: CASSQVPGKTYEQYF. The CDR3 nucleotides read TGCGCCAGCAGCCAAGTCCCAGGGAAGACCTACGAGCAGTACTTC.

The chain couples TRBV9 to TRBJ2-2, with 16 bases that match TRBD2. V lost 3 bases and J lost 4; bases outside the gene matches: 6. The CDR3 spans 18 residues. Germline values: CDR1 SGDLS, CDR2 YYNGEE. The CDR3 DNA follows: TGTGCCAGCAGCGCCGGGACTAGCGGGGGGGCACTCACCGGGGAGCTGTTTTTT. Protein: CASSAGTSGGALTGELFF.